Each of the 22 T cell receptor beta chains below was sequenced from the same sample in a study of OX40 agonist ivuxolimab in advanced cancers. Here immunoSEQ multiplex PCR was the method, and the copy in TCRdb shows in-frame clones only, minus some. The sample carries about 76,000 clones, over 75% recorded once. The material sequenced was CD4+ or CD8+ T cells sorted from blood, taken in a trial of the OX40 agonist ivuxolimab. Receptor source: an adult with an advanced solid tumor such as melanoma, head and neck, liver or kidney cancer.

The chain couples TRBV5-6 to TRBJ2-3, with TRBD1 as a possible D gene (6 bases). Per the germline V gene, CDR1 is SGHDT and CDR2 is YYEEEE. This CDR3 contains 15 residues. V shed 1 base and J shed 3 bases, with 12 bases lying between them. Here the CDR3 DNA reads TGTGCCAGCAGCTTGACAGGGAAGGCAACAGATACGCAGTATTTT. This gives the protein CASSLTGKATDTQYF.

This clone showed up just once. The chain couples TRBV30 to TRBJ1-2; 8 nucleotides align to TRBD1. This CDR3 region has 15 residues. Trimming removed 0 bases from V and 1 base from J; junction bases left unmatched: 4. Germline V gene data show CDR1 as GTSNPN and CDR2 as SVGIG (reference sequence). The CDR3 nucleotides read TGTGCCTGGAGTGTCCGCGACAGGGGTAACTATGGCTACACCTTC. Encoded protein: CAWSVRDRGNYGYTF.

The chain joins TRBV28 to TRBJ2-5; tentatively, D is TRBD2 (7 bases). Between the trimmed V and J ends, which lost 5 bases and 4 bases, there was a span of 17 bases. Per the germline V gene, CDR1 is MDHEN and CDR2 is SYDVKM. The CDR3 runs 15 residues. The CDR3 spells CASSPWEGESETQYF. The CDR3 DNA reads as TGTGCCAGCAGTCCCTGGGAGGGGGAGTCAGAGACCCAGTACTTC.

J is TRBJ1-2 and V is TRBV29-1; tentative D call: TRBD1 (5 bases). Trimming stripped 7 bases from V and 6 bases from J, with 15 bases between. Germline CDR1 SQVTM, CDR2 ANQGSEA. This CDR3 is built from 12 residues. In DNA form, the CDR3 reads TGCAGCGGGAAAACAGGTACCGATGGCTACACCTTC. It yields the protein CSGKTGTDGYTF.

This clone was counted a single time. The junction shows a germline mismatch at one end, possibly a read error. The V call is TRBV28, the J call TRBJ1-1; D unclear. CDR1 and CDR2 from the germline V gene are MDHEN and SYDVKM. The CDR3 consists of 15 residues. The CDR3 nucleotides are TGTGCCAGCAGAACCGGCAGGTGGCAGAACCCTGAAGCTTTCTTT. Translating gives CASRTGRWQNPEAFF.

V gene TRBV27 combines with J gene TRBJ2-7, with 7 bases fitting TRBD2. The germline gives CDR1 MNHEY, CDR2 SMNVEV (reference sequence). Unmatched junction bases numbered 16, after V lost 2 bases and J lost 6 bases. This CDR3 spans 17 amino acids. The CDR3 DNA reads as TGTGCCAGCAGTTTAGTTCAAGCGGGAAATCTTTGGCCCGAGCAGTACTTC. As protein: CASSLVQAGNLWPEQYF.

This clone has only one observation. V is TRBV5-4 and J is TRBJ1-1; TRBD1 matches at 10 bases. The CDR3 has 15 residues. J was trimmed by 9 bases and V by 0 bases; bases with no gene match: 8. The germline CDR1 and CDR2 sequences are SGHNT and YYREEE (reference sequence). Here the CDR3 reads CASSLADRGPRQAFF. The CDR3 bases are TGTGCCAGCAGCTTGGCAGACAGGGGGCCAAGGCAAGCTTTCTTT. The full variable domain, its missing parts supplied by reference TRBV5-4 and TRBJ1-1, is ETGVTQSPTHLIKTRGQQVTLRCSSQSGHNTVSWYQQALGQGPQFIFQYYREEENGRGNFPPRFSGLQFPNYSSELNVNALELDDSALYLCASSLADRGPRQAFFGQGTRLTVV.

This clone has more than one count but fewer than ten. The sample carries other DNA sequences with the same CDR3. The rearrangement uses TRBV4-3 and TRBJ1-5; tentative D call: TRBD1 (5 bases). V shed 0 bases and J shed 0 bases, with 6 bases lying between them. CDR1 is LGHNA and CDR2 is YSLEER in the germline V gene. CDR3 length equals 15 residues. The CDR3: CASSQDGHSNQPQHF. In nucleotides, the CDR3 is TGCGCCAGCAGCCAAGACGGACATAGCAATCAGCCCCAGCATTTT.

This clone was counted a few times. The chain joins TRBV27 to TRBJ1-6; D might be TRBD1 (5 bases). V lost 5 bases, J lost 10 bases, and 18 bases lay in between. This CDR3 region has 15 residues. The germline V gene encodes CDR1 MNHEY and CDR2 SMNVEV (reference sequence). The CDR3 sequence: CASSPDSYGRSPLHF. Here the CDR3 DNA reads TGTGCCAGCAGTCCCGACAGTTACGGGCGGTCACCCCTCCACTTT.

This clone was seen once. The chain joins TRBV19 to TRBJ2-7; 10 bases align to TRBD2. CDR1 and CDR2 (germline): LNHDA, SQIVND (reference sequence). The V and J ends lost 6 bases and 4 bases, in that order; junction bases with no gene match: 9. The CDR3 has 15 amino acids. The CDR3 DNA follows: TGTGCCAGTAGGACGAGCCTAGCGGGAGTGTACGAGCAGTACTTC. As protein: CASRTSLAGVYEQYF.

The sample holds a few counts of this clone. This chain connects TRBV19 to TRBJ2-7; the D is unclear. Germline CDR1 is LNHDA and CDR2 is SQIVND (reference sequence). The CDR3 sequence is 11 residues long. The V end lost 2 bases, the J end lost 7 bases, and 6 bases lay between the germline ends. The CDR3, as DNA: TGTGCCAGTAGTATAACTCTGGAGCAGTACTTC. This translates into CASSITLEQYF.

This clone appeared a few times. The CDR3 coding sequence is TGTGCCAGCTCGAGGACGCGGGAGGGGAAGTCGGGAGGGAGAACGCAGTATTTT. It codes for CASSRTREGKSGGRTQYF. The V call is TRBV11-3, the J call TRBJ2-3, with 9 bases lining up with TRBD2. CDR1 is SGHNT, CDR2 YENEEA, per germline. This CDR3 spans 18 amino acids. V gave up 8 bases and J gave up 9 bases; unmatched junction bases: 24.

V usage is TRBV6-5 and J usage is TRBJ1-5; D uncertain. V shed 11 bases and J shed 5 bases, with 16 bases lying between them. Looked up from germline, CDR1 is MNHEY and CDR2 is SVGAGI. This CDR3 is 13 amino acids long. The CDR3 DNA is TGTGCCGCCGGGCAGAACTCATATCAGCCCCAGCATTTT. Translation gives CAAGQNSYQPQHF.

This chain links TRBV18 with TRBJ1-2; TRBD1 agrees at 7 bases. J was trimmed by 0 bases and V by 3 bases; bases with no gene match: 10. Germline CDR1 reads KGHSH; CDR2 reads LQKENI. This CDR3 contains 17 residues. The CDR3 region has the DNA TGTGCCAGCTCACCTTATGACAGGGACCCCTCTAACTATGGCTACACCTTC. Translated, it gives CASSPYDRDPSNYGYTF.

CDR3 sequence (DNA): TGTGCCAGCAGTTATTCGGGGGGGCGCGGGGACACTGAAGCTTTCTTT. Translated: CASSYSGGRGDTEAFF. The chain has TRBV6-5 and TRBJ1-1; possible D gene TRBD1, 6 bases. The CDR3 has 16 residues. With 3 bases removed from V and 3 bases from J, the gap between germline ends came to 17 bases. Germline V CDR1 and CDR2: MNHEY, SVGAGI.

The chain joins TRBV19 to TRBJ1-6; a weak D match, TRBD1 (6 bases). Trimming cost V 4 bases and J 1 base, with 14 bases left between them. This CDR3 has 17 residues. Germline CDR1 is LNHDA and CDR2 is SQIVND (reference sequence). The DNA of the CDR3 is TGTGCCAGTAGTACCTTGGGGGGCAGGTCCTATAATTCACCCCTCCACTTT. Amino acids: CASSTLGGRSYNSPLHF.

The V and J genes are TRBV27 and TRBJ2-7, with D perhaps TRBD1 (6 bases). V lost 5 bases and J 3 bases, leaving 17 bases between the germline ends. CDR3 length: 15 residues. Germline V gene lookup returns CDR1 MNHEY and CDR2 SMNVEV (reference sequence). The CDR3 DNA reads TGTGCCAGCAGTCTACAGGGAAATGCCAACTACGAGCAGTACTTC. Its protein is CASSLQGNANYEQYF.

The chain's CDR3 is CASSEGRIYNEQFF. The CDR3 nucleotides are TGTGCCAGCAGTGAGGGGAGGATATACAATGAGCAGTTCTTC. The genes are TRBV2 and TRBJ2-1; TRBD2 is a possible D gene (6 bases). In germline, CDR1 is SNHLY, CDR2 FYNNEI. The V end was cut by 3 bases, the J end by 4 bases, with 10 bases between. This CDR3 contains 14 residues.

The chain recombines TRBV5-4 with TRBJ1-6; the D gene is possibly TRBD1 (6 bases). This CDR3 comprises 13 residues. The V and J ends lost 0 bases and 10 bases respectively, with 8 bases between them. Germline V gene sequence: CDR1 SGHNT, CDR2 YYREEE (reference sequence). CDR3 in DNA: TGTGCCAGCAGCTTGGACAGGGAATCACCCCTCCACTTT. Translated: CASSLDRESPLHF. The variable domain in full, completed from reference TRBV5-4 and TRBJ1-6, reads ETGVTQSPTHLIKTRGQQVTLRCSSQSGHNTVSWYQQALGQGPQFIFQYYREEENGRGNFPPRFSGLQFPNYSSELNVNALELDDSALYLCASSLDRESPLHFGNGTRLTVT.

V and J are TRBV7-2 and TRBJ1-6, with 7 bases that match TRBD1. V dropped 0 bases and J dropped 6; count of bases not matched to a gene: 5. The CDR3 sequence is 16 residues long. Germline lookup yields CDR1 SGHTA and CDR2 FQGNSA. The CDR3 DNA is TGTGCCAGCAGCTTAGCGTTCGGGACAGTTAATTCACCCCTCCACTTT. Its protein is CASSLAFGTVNSPLHF.

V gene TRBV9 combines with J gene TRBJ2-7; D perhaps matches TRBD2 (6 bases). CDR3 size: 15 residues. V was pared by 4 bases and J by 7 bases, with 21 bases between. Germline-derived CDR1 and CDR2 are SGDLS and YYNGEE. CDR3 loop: CASSKFPEGSGEQYF. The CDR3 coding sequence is TGTGCCAGCAGCAAATTCCCGGAGGGGAGCGGGGAGCAGTACTTC.

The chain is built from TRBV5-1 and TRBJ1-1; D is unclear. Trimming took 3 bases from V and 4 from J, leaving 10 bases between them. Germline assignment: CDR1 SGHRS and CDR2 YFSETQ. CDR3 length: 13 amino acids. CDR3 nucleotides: TGCGCCAGCAGCTCCGACCCGAGCACTGAAGCTTTCTTT. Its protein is CASSSDPSTEAFF.